A single sample is the source of the 30 T cell receptor beta chains below, sequenced in a study of blood T cell repertoires in COVID-19. The repertoire was sequenced with immunoSEQ multiplex PCR; TCRdb's copy has only in-frame clones and lacks some. The sample shows around 30,000 clones, nearly 90% of them seen only once. Sequences were obtained from peripheral blood. The receptor source for this set is a man aged 60 to 69 with active COVID-19.

The V gene is TRBV19, the J gene TRBJ1-1, with D possibly being TRBD1 (5 bases). Trimming took off 10 bases at V and 3 bases at J, with 18 bases between the two ends. Looked up from germline, CDR1 is LNHDA and CDR2 is SQIVND (reference sequence). The CDR3 extends over 14 amino acids. CDR3 loop: CATRRTGGDTEAFF. CDR3 in DNA: TGTGCCACCCGACGGACCGGAGGGGACACTGAAGCTTTCTTT.

In its sample, this clone was seen once. The chain carries TRBV28 and TRBJ1-1; possible D gene TRBD1, 6 bases. The CDR3 runs to 18 residues. The V gene lost 3 bases and the J gene lost 0 bases, with 20 bases spanning the gap. Germline CDR1 is MDHEN and CDR2 is SYDVKM. This CDR3 is CASSLVLTGNGMNTEAFF. The CDR3 bases are TGTGCCAGCAGTTTGGTATTAACAGGGAATGGTATGAACACTGAAGCTTTCTTT. The full variable domain, in which reference TRBV28 and TRBJ1-1 provide the parts outside the CDR3, is DVKVTQSSRYLVKRTGEKVFLECVQDMDHENMFWYRQDPGLGLRLIYFSYDVKMKEKGDIPEGYSVSREKKERFSLILESASTNQTSMYLCASSLVLTGNGMNTEAFFGQGTRLTVV.

The chain carries TRBV30 and TRBJ1-2; no definite D call. From germline, CDR1 is GTSNPN and CDR2 SVGIG (reference sequence). The CDR3 spans 12 residues. Trimming stripped 1 base from V and 8 bases from J, with 11 bases between. The CDR3 DNA sequence: TGTGCCTGGAGTGCCCAGACTGGGGGCTACACCTTC. It codes for CAWSAQTGGYTF.

This clone appeared a few times. The chain combines TRBV6-5 with TRBJ1-2; D is possibly TRBD1 (6 bases). The V end was cut by 7 bases, the J end by 2 bases, with 11 bases between. Germline V lookup: CDR1 MNHEY, CDR2 SVGAGI. The CDR3 consists of 13 residues. The CDR3 loop is CASNPTGNYGYTF. The CDR3 coding sequence is TGTGCCAGCAATCCGACAGGCAACTATGGCTACACCTTC.

CDR3 sequence (DNA): TGTGCCAGCAGCTCTCGACTAGTAAAAAACATTCAGTACTTC. Amino acids: CASSSRLVKNIQYF. This chain joins TRBV11-2 and TRBJ2-4, with TRBD2 as a possible D gene (6 bases). V lost 4 bases and J lost 4, with 11 bases in between. The CDR3 contains 14 residues. CDR1 is SGHAT and CDR2 is FQNNGV in the germline V gene.

The chain uses TRBV5-1 and TRBJ1-1, with 7 bases lining up with TRBD1. Germline V gene lookup returns CDR1 SGHRS and CDR2 YFSETQ. The trim removed 4 bases at V and 5 bases at J, leaving 8 bases unmatched. This CDR3 comprises 14 residues. CDR3 region: CASSERGRATEAFF. CDR3 nucleotides: TGCGCCAGCAGCGAAAGGGGGCGGGCGACTGAAGCTTTCTTT.

This clone was seen only once. The V call is TRBV4-2, the J call TRBJ1-5; D may be TRBD1 (5 bases). This CDR3 is 16 amino acids long. Trimming pared 4 bases from V and 7 bases from J, leaving 20 bases between. Germline values: CDR1 LGHNA, CDR2 YNFKEQ. The DNA of the CDR3 is TGTGCCAGCAGCCCAACAGGACGCCAAAACGGGCAGCCCCAGCATTTT. Amino acids: CASSPTGRQNGQPQHF.

This chain joins TRBV5-4 and TRBJ2-3, with TRBD2 matching over 8 bases. The V gene's germline CDR1 is SGHNT and CDR2 YYREEE (reference sequence). CDR3 length equals 15 residues. Trimming removed 4 bases from V and 9 bases from J; junction bases left unmatched: 13. The CDR3 sequence: CASSLGTRSVETQYF. CDR3 bases: TGTGCCAGCAGCCTCGGGACTAGGTCGGTGGAGACGCAGTATTTT.

The CDR3 protein is CASRDRAAAGELFF. The DNA of the CDR3 is TGTGCCAGCAGGGACAGGGCGGCGGCCGGGGAGCTGTTTTTT. The chain carries TRBV11-3 and TRBJ2-2, with TRBD1 matching 8 bases. This CDR3 comprises 14 residues. CDR1 and CDR2 from the germline V gene are SGHNT and YENEEA. V lost 6 bases to trimming and J lost 6 bases; unmatched junction nucleotides: 6.

The chain uses TRBV27 and TRBJ2-3; D is possibly TRBD1 (6 bases). The germline gives CDR1 MNHEY, CDR2 SMNVEV (reference sequence). V lost 6 bases and J 2 bases, leaving 9 bases between the germline ends. The length of the CDR3 is 13 residues. DNA of the CDR3: TGTGCCAGCAGGGGACATTCCACAGATACGCAGTATTTT. The encoded protein is CASRGHSTDTQYF.

Only one count was recorded for this clone. The chain combines TRBV6-5 with TRBJ1-5; D not certain. The CDR3 has 14 residues. Per the germline V gene, CDR1 is MNHEY and CDR2 is SVGAGI. V was shortened by 6 bases and J by 0 bases, with 9 bases between the two germline ends. The CDR3 loop is CASSSSYSNQPQHF. CDR3 nucleotide sequence: TGTGCCAGCAGCTCATCCTATAGCAATCAGCCCCAGCATTTT.

The chain links TRBV10-3 to TRBJ1-6, with D perhaps TRBD1 (5 bases). CDR1 is ENHRY and CDR2 is SYGVKD in the germline V gene. V was shortened by 6 bases and J by 8 bases, with 17 bases between the two germline ends. CDR3 length: 15 amino acids. CDR3 bases: TGTGCCATCAGAGCCTCCAGGGTGGCGGATTCACCCCTCCACTTT. Its protein product is CAIRASRVADSPLHF.

This clone was recorded only once. This chain links TRBV28 with TRBJ2-7; 8 bases match TRBD2. The V and J ends lost 8 bases and 4 bases, in that order; junction bases with no gene match: 7. Germline CDR1 reads MDHEN; CDR2 reads SYDVKM. This CDR3 contains 13 residues. This chain's CDR3 is CASWTGGGYEQYF. The CDR3, as DNA: TGTGCCAGCTGGACTGGCGGGGGGTACGAGCAGTACTTC.

This rearrangement joins TRBV7-3 to TRBJ2-3; a weak D match, TRBD1 (6 bases). V lost 2 bases to trimming and J lost 4 bases, with 13 bases between them. The CDR3 spans 15 residues. The V gene's germline CDR1 is SGHTA and CDR2 FQGTGA. The CDR3 reads CASSLQGNSADTQYF. The CDR3 DNA reads TGTGCCAGCAGCTTACAGGGGAATAGCGCAGATACGCAGTATTTT.

V gene TRBV4-3 combines with J gene TRBJ1-3; TRBD1 agrees at 7 bases. Per the germline V gene, CDR1 is LGHNA and CDR2 is YSLEER. J lost 0 bases, V lost 0 bases, and 2 bases had no gene match. The CDR3 length is 16 residues. CDR3 bases: TGCGCCAGCAGCCAAGACCGGGACAGCTCTGGAAACACCATATATTTT. This sequence encodes CASSQDRDSSGNTIYF.

J is TRBJ1-4 and V is TRBV5-1, with D tentatively TRBD1 (5 bases). The V and J ends lost 4 bases and 0 bases respectively, with 10 bases between them. Germline CDR1 is SGHRS and CDR2 is YFSETQ. The CDR3 has 15 residues. Here the CDR3 reads CASSRQGTTNEKLFF. For the CDR3, the DNA is TGCGCCAGCAGCCGTCAGGGTACAACTAATGAAAAACTGTTTTTT.

The chain employs TRBV6-1 and TRBJ1-2; 9 bases fit TRBD1. The CDR3 has 15 amino acids. CDR1 and CDR2 from the germline V gene are MNHNS and SASEGT. The trim removed 3 bases at V and 4 bases at J, leaving 6 bases unmatched. In nucleotides, the CDR3 is TGTGCCAGCAGTGAGGGGACAGGGCCGAGCTATGGCTACACCTTC. It is translated as CASSEGTGPSYGYTF.

The V and J genes are TRBV6-5 and TRBJ1-1; D remains ambiguous. CDR3 length: 11 amino acids. Germline values: CDR1 MNHEY, CDR2 SVGAGI. V gave up 11 bases and J gave up 1 base, with 8 bases separating them. In nucleotides, the CDR3 is TGTGCCGCGCGAAAGAACACTGAAGCTTTCTTT. It codes for CAARKNTEAFF.

This chain's CDR3 is CASSPPPGANTGELFF. Here the CDR3 DNA reads TGTGCCAGCTCACCCCCGCCAGGTGCGAACACCGGGGAGCTGTTTTTT. V is TRBV18 and J is TRBJ2-2; D ambiguous. Looked up from germline, CDR1 is KGHSH and CDR2 is LQKENI. The CDR3 consists of 16 residues. The ends were cut back, 3 bases at V and 0 bases at J, with 11 bases in the middle.

This clone was seen just once. This chain joins TRBV11-2 and TRBJ1-1, with D tentatively TRBD1 (6 bases). This CDR3 comprises 13 residues. V gave up 4 bases and J gave up 6 bases, with 12 bases separating them. CDR1 is SGHAT and CDR2 is FQNNGV in the germline V gene. CDR3 amino acids: CASSSSGVAEAFF. In DNA, the CDR3 is TGTGCCAGCAGCTCATCAGGGGTGGCTGAAGCTTTCTTT.

The chain couples TRBV6-1 to TRBJ1-6; D is unclear. The CDR3 totals 15 residues. Germline CDR1 is MNHNS and CDR2 is SASEGT. Trimming left V 1 base short and J 1 base short, with 5 bases between. The CDR3 reads CASSEDRSYNSPLHF. As DNA, the CDR3 is TGTGCCAGCAGTGAAGACAGATCCTATAATTCACCCCTCCACTTT.

The rearrangement links TRBV5-4 to TRBJ2-1, with 7 bases fitting TRBD2. Germline V gene sequence: CDR1 SGHNT, CDR2 YYREEE (reference sequence). V was clipped by 3 bases and J by 9 bases; unmatched bases: 15. CDR3 size: 16 residues. For the CDR3, the DNA is TGTGCCAGCAGCTCCATGGTAGCGGGTTATCAGGGTGAGCAGTTCTTC. Translation gives CASSSMVAGYQGEQFF.

The chain combines TRBV5-1 with TRBJ2-6; possible D gene TRBD1, 5 bases. Trimming stripped 4 bases from V and 0 bases from J, with 20 bases between. Germline-derived CDR1 and CDR2 are SGHRS and YFSETQ. The length of the CDR3 is 19 residues. The CDR3 coding sequence is TGCGCCAGCAGCACCCAAAGCCGGACACGATACTCTGGGGCCAACGTCCTGACTTTC. Translated, it gives CASSTQSRTRYSGANVLTF.

The V and J genes are TRBV24-1 and TRBJ1-6; D not resolved. The CDR3 spans 18 residues. The germline V and J ends were trimmed by 2 bases and 5 bases, with 18 bases remaining between them. The germline V gene encodes CDR1 KGHDR and CDR2 SFDVKD. The chain's CDR3 is CATSDSRTLSEDNSPLHF. CDR3 nucleotide sequence: TGTGCCACCAGTGATTCCAGAACCCTCAGCGAAGATAATTCACCCCTCCACTTT.

V is TRBV19 and J is TRBJ1-5, with TRBD1 as a possible D gene (5 bases). The CDR3 consists of 14 residues. Germline-derived CDR1 and CDR2 are LNHDA and SQIVND (reference sequence). The germline V and J ends were trimmed by 3 bases and 4 bases, with 10 bases remaining between them. Here the CDR3 DNA reads TGTGCCAGTAGTATCAGGGAAGTGAATCAGCCCCAGCATTTT. Its translation: CASSIREVNQPQHF.

The CDR3 sequence is CASSQDPSSGGTQYF. CDR3 in DNA: TGTGCCAGCAGCCAAGATCCCAGTTCGGGAGGGACCCAGTACTTC. J is TRBJ2-5 and V is TRBV3-1 (or the pseudogene TRBV3-2); 7 positions match TRBD2. Germline V gives CDR1 LGHDT, CDR2 YNNKEL (reference sequence). The CDR3 is 15 residues long. The ends lost 0 bases at V and 7 bases at J; junction bases unmatched: 8.

The table lists this clone with a count of one. The chain employs TRBV3-1 (or the pseudogene TRBV3-2) and TRBJ1-2; D may be TRBD1 (5 bases). Germline-derived CDR1 and CDR2 are LGHDT and YNNKEL (reference sequence). CDR3 size: 15 residues. The V end was cut by 1 base, the J end by 0 bases, with 9 bases between. CDR3 coding DNA: TGTGCCAGCAGCCAAGTGGGGGGAGCTAACTATGGCTACACCTTC. Its translation is CASSQVGGANYGYTF.

This clone came up a few times. The chain recombines TRBV9 with TRBJ1-2, with TRBD1 matching over 7 bases. With 4 bases clipped from V and 6 bases from J, the junction kept 9 bases outside the gene matches. This CDR3 has 14 residues. Per germline, CDR1 SGDLS and CDR2 YYNGEE. The CDR3 loop is CASSPSQGQHGYTF. The CDR3 DNA sequence: TGTGCCAGCAGCCCCTCTCAGGGACAGCATGGCTACACCTTC.

The chain joins TRBV10-3 to TRBJ1-4, with 8 positions matching TRBD1. The CDR3 has 18 residues. The germline gives CDR1 ENHRY, CDR2 SYGVKD. Trimming at V came to 3 bases and at J to 1 base, leaving 10 bases not matched to a gene. As DNA, the CDR3 is TGTGCCATCAGTGATGGGCACCAGGGGGCCGTAACTAATGAAAAACTGTTTTTT. Protein product: CAISDGHQGAVTNEKLFF.

J is TRBJ2-3 and V is TRBV24-1; D may be TRBD1 (5 bases). Trimming left V 2 bases short and J 1 base short, with 15 bases between. From germline, CDR1 is KGHDR and CDR2 SFDVKD. The CDR3 is 17 residues long. The chain's CDR3 is CATSDYGQPGRTDTQYF. CDR3 DNA: TGTGCCACCAGTGATTACGGCCAGCCAGGGCGCACAGATACGCAGTATTTT.